The clone carrying this T cell receptor (beta chain) was picked up a small number of times. Its specificity is not known. Trimming took 6 bases from V and 1 from J; bases not matched to a gene: 9. Per the germline V gene, CDR1 is ENHRY and CDR2 is SYGVKD. The CDR3 totals 16 residues. TCRdb redid the calling of the RT-PCR reads with MiXCR, one entry per CDR3 protein. Counted here are some 550,000 distinct CDR3 sequences, under 30% occurring once; the ten biggest clones make up 2.8%. This entry is derived from a study of response to subunit inactivated influenza vaccine. General study results and limits: Authors suggested few new T cells are recruited by each seasonal influenza vaccination.

A further study also used this sample, focusing on T cells expressing NK-cell markers. That paper adds: Researchers built TCR beta cDNA using 5'RACE template switching with UMIs. Roughly six donors showed dominant NKG2C+ clonotypes comprising about 1.0-7.5% of their CD8+ T cells.

The chain employs TRBV10-3 and TRBJ2-1; 7 bases are a match to TRBD1. Sequenced material: CD4+ T cells sorted from PBMCs, taken about 11 days after vaccination. The clonotype was recovered from a man aged 50-59 years who received an inactivated influenza vaccine. DNA for the CDR3: TGTGCCATCAGGCCCACAGGGGCTGGGTCCTACAATGAGCAGTTCTTC. As protein: CAIRPTGAGSYNEQFF.